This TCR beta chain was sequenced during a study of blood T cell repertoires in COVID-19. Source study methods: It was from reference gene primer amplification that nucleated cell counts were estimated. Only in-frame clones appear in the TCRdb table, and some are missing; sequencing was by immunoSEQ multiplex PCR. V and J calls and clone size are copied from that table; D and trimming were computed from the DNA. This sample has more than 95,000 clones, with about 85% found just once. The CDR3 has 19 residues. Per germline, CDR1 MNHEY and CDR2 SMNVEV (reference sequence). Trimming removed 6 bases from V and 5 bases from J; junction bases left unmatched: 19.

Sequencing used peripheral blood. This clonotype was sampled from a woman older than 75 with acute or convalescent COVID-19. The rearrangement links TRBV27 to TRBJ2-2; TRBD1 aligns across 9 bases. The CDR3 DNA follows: TGTGCCAGCAGCCCAAAGGGGGGACAGGGAGGTCCGAGAACCGGGGAGCTGTTTTTT. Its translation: CASSPKGGQGGPRTGELFF.